A selection of T cell receptor beta chains follows, all from one sample in a study of CD8+CD57+ T cells in acquired aplastic anemia. TCRdb ran MiXCR on the reads and lists one entry per CDR3 protein. This table holds 250,000 to 350,000 distinct CDR3 sequences, around 60% found once. The sample consisted of sorted CD4+, CD8+, or CD8+CD57+ T cells (not recorded which) from PBMCs. The source of these receptors is a human donor with severe aplastic anemia or a healthy control (not recorded which). Both conserved end residues are part of each CDR3. Each record gives: CDR3 DNA, CDR3 protein, J gene, V gene, clone size, D gene. A D gene is named only where the DNA matches it firmly. Size is stated for part of the rows, as once, few or many counts, or as a class when the clone is expanded.

CDR3nt: TGTGCCGGCAGCGAGGGATTAGCGGTTAGCACAGATACGCAGTATTTT
CDR3aa: CAGSEGLAVSTDTQYF
j_gene: TRBJ2-3
v_gene: TRBV2
abundance: .
d_gene: .

CDR3nt: TGCGCCAGCGCCGCGCAGGAGGGGGCGGGCTACGAGCAGTACTTC
CDR3aa: CASAAQEGAGYEQYF
j_gene: TRBJ2-7
v_gene: TRBV5-1
abundance: .
d_gene: .

CDR3nt: TGTGCCACCAGTACCGGTCTAGCGGGATATAGGAATGAGCAGTTCTTC
CDR3aa: CATSTGLAGYRNEQFF
j_gene: TRBJ2-1
v_gene: TRBV24-1
abundance: .
d_gene: TRBD2

CDR3nt: TGTGGGAGCAGCTTAGGTACAGGGGAAGAGACCCAGTACTTC
CDR3aa: CGSSLGTGEETQYF
j_gene: TRBJ2-5
v_gene: TRBV7-9
abundance: .
d_gene: TRBD1

CDR3nt: TGTGCCAGCAGTAGCCAGGGCGGCGTTGGAAACACCATATATTTT
CDR3aa: CASSSQGGVGNTIYF
j_gene: TRBJ1-3
v_gene: TRBV9
abundance: once
d_gene: .

CDR3nt: TGTGCCAGCAGCTCCCCGGGACAAGTCTACGAGCAGTACTTC
CDR3aa: CASSSPGQVYEQYF
j_gene: TRBJ2-7
v_gene: TRBV7-9
abundance: .
d_gene: .

CDR3nt: TGCGCCAATAGCCCCGGACAGGGGTCAGATACGCAGTATTTT
CDR3aa: CANSPGQGSDTQYF
j_gene: TRBJ2-3
v_gene: TRBV5-1
abundance: .
d_gene: TRBD1

CDR3nt: TGTGCCAGCAGCTCAGACATCCACAATCAGCCCCAGCATTTT
CDR3aa: CASSSDIHNQPQHF
j_gene: TRBJ1-5
v_gene: TRBV5-1
abundance: .
d_gene: .

CDR3nt: TGCGCCAGCAGCCAAGGTGTCTCGGGCAGGGGAAATTCACCCCTCCACTTT
CDR3aa: CASSQGVSGRGNSPLHF
j_gene: TRBJ1-6
v_gene: TRBV4-1
abundance: .
d_gene: .

CDR3nt: TGTGCCAGCAGCCGTACCCCCCGGGACACCTACAATGAGCAGTTCTTC
CDR3aa: CASSRTPRDTYNEQFF
j_gene: TRBJ2-1
v_gene: TRBV9
abundance: many
d_gene: .

CDR3nt: TGTGCCAGCAGCGTCCGAGGGGGTGGCTACACCTTC
CDR3aa: CASSVRGGGYTF
j_gene: TRBJ1-2
v_gene: TRBV7-2
abundance: .
d_gene: .

CDR3nt: TGTGCCAGCAGCCAAATATTCTACGAGCAGTACTTC
CDR3aa: CASSQIFYEQYF
j_gene: TRBJ2-7
v_gene: TRBV7-3
abundance: .
d_gene: .

CDR3nt: TGTGCCAGCAGTTACTCGCTGCCCGGGAACGGAAACACCATATATTTT
CDR3aa: CASSYSLPGNGNTIYF
j_gene: TRBJ1-3
v_gene: TRBV6-6
abundance: .
d_gene: .

CDR3nt: TGTGCTAGTGGGCCAGGGTCTAGCACAGATACGCAGTATTTT
CDR3aa: CASGPGSSTDTQYF
j_gene: TRBJ2-3
v_gene: TRBV12-5
abundance: many
d_gene: .

CDR3nt: TGTGCCAGCAGCGTAGACAGTCATAGCAATCAGCCCCAGCATTTT
CDR3aa: CASSVDSHSNQPQHF
j_gene: TRBJ1-5
v_gene: TRBV9
abundance: many
d_gene: .

CDR3nt: TGTGCCAGCCCAGGACAGGGCTCCTACGAGCAGTACTTC
CDR3aa: CASPGQGSYEQYF
j_gene: TRBJ2-7
v_gene: TRBV12-3/TRBV12-4
abundance: few
d_gene: TRBD1

CDR3nt: TGTGCCAGCAGCTTAGAGGGACAGGGTAACACCGGGGAGCTGTTTTTT
CDR3aa: CASSLEGQGNTGELFF
j_gene: TRBJ2-2
v_gene: TRBV7-6
abundance: .
d_gene: TRBD1

CDR3nt: TGTGCCAGCAGTTACTCGACGGTGGGACAGCCCCAGCATTTT
CDR3aa: CASSYSTVGQPQHF
j_gene: TRBJ1-5
v_gene: TRBV6-2/TRBV6-3
abundance: .
d_gene: .

CDR3nt: TGTGCCAGCAAAAGGGGACAGGGGCTCAGAGATGCTTTCTTT
CDR3aa: CASKRGQGLRDAFF
j_gene: TRBJ1-1
v_gene: TRBV2
abundance: .
d_gene: TRBD1

CDR3nt: TGTGCCAGCAGCCCCCTGACAGTTCCTCGGGCCTATGGCTACACCTTC
CDR3aa: CASSPLTVPRAYGYTF
j_gene: TRBJ1-2
v_gene: TRBV11-2
abundance: many
d_gene: .

CDR3nt: TGTGCCTTCCCCCGGAGGAGGGAACAGTATGGTAATTCACCCCTCCACTTT
CDR3aa: CAFPRRREQYGNSPLHF
j_gene: TRBJ1-6
v_gene: TRBV30
abundance: many
d_gene: .

CDR3nt: TGTGCCAGCAGTGCCAGGGACGGGGCTGGGGGCTACACCTTC
CDR3aa: CASSARDGAGGYTF
j_gene: TRBJ1-2
v_gene: TRBV6-5
abundance: many
d_gene: .

CDR3nt: TGCAGTGCTAGAGGACTAGCGGGAGTTTCGTACAATGAGCAGTTCTTC
CDR3aa: CSARGLAGVSYNEQFF
j_gene: TRBJ2-1
v_gene: TRBV20-1
abundance: .
d_gene: TRBD2

CDR3nt: TGTGCCAGCATCGAAGACTGGCTTAATGAAAAACTGTTTTTT
CDR3aa: CASIEDWLNEKLFF
j_gene: TRBJ1-4
v_gene: TRBV6-6
abundance: many
d_gene: .

CDR3nt: TGTGCCAGCAGCGGTACTAGCGCCTTATACAATGAGCAGTTCTTC
CDR3aa: CASSGTSALYNEQFF
j_gene: TRBJ2-1
v_gene: TRBV7-3
abundance: few
d_gene: TRBD2

CDR3nt: TGCAGTGCTAAGGCTAGCGGGGGCACAGATACGCAGTATTTT
CDR3aa: CSAKASGGTDTQYF
j_gene: TRBJ2-3
v_gene: TRBV20-1
abundance: .
d_gene: TRBD2

CDR3nt: TGTGCCAGCAGCCCCTCGACAGGGGGGGAAGGAGAGACCCAGTACTTC
CDR3aa: CASSPSTGGEGETQYF
j_gene: TRBJ2-5
v_gene: TRBV7-2
abundance: .
d_gene: TRBD1

CDR3nt: TGTGCCAGCAGTCCACCCGAGGGACTAGTAGACGAGCAGTACTTC
CDR3aa: CASSPPEGLVDEQYF
j_gene: TRBJ2-7
v_gene: TRBV12-3/TRBV12-4
abundance: .
d_gene: TRBD2

CDR3nt: TGTGCCAGCTTAAGGGACGTATCCTACAATGAGCAGTTCTTC
CDR3aa: CASLRDVSYNEQFF
j_gene: TRBJ2-1
v_gene: TRBV28
abundance: many
d_gene: .

CDR3nt: TGTGCCACCAGTGACAGCACCGGGACAGAAAAACTGTTTTTT
CDR3aa: CATSDSTGTEKLFF
j_gene: TRBJ1-4
v_gene: TRBV24-1
abundance: .
d_gene: .

CDR3nt: TGTGCCATCAGTGGTGACTACTACGAGCAGTACTTC
CDR3aa: CAISGDYYEQYF
j_gene: TRBJ2-7
v_gene: TRBV10-3
abundance: .
d_gene: .